Presented here are 11 T cell receptor beta chains from one specimen sequenced in a study of CD4+ T cells in melanoma. Repertoires were generated with immunoSEQ multiplex PCR, while TCRdb's copy carries only in-frame clones and drops some. The sample holds over 15,000 clones, 65% to 85% seen once. The material sequenced was cells from a culture (not recorded whether cultured in vitro). All receptors come from a human donor with melanoma.

The V call is TRBV7-2, the J call TRBJ1-1, with TRBD1 as a possible D gene (6 bases). Trimming removed 3 bases from V and 8 bases from J, with 13 bases in between. The CDR3 covers 13 residues. CDR1 is SGHTA, CDR2 FQGNSA, per germline. The CDR3 sequence: CASSFSPTGEAFF. The CDR3 DNA follows: TGTGCCAGCAGCTTCTCACCCACAGGGGAAGCTTTCTTT.

This clone was observed a single time. The chain couples TRBV9 to TRBJ2-3, with D uncertain. CDR3 length: 12 amino acids. The V gene's germline CDR1 is SGDLS and CDR2 YYNGEE. The CDR3 coding sequence is TGTGCTCAGTTCGGGCCTAACGATACGCAGTATTTT. Residues: CAQFGPNDTQYF.

In DNA form, the CDR3 reads TGTGCCAGTAGCACCGGGACAAGAGCCTCTGGGGCCAACGTCCTGACTTTC. It encodes CASSTGTRASGANVLTF. V and J are TRBV19 and TRBJ2-6, with a possible D match to TRBD1 (6 bases). Trimming stripped 6 bases from V and 0 bases from J, with 15 bases between. Germline CDR1 reads LNHDA; CDR2 reads SQIVND (reference sequence). The CDR3 sequence is 17 residues long. The whole variable domain, remainder taken from reference TRBV19 and TRBJ2-6, is DGGITQSPKYLFRKEGQNVTLSCEQNLNHDAMYWYRQDPGQGLRLIYYSQIVNDFQKGDIAEGYSVSREKKESFPLTVTSAQKNPTAFYLCASSTGTRASGANVLTFGAGSRLTVL.

V and J are TRBV10-2 and TRBJ1-3; D remains ambiguous. Looked up from germline, CDR1 is WSHSY and CDR2 is SAAADI. The length of the CDR3 is 15 residues. Trimming pared 2 bases from V and 0 bases from J, leaving 8 bases between. CDR3 residues: CASSEGRRSGNTIYF. The CDR3 DNA reads TGCGCCAGCAGTGAGGGTCGGCGCTCTGGAAACACCATATATTTT.

The chain joins TRBV30 to TRBJ2-3, with 7 nucleotides matching TRBD1. CDR1 and CDR2 (germline): GTSNPN, SVGIG (reference sequence). CDR3 length: 11 amino acids. With V trimmed by 2 bases and J by 13 bases, 6 bases remained unmatched. The CDR3 spells CAWSLDRREYF. The CDR3 nucleotides are TGTGCCTGGAGTCTGGACAGGCGAGAGTATTTT.

The chain couples TRBV5-1 to TRBJ2-4, with D possibly being TRBD2 (5 bases). CDR1 and CDR2 from the germline V gene are SGHRS and YFSETQ. Trimming pared 2 bases from V and 1 base from J, leaving 7 bases between. The CDR3 totals 14 residues. CDR3 sequence: CASSFGEAKNIQYF. In nucleotides, the CDR3 is TGCGCCAGCAGCTTTGGGGAGGCCAAAAACATTCAGTACTTC.

This clone came up once. This chain links TRBV19 with TRBJ1-2; perhaps TRBD1 as D (5 bases). The CDR3 consists of 12 residues. Germline V gene sequence: CDR1 LNHDA, CDR2 SQIVND (reference sequence). V lost 6 bases, J lost 4 bases, and 9 bases lay in between. Here the CDR3 DNA reads TGTGCCAGTAGAAGAGGGACCTATGGCTACACCTTC. Amino acids: CASRRGTYGYTF.

The DNA of the CDR3 is TGTGCCATCAGTGGCTCCGCGTGGGGGGAGACCCAGTACTTC. Translation: CAISGSAWGETQYF. V and J are TRBV10-3 and TRBJ2-5; tentatively, D is TRBD1 or TRBD2 (5 bases each). Germline CDR1 and CDR2: ENHRY and SYGVKD. CDR3 length: 14 residues. Deletions cut 4 bases from V and 5 bases from J, with 14 bases between.

This clone has only a few counts. The chain recombines TRBV7-9 with TRBJ2-7; D is tentatively TRBD1 or TRBD2 (5 bases each). V was clipped by 2 bases and J by 1 base, with 18 bases between them. This CDR3 contains 17 residues. Germline-derived CDR1 and CDR2 are SEHNR and FQNEAQ (reference sequence). The CDR3 DNA is TGTGCCAGCAGCTTACTGGTACGGGACGGAAGTTCCTACGAGCAGTACTTC. Its translation is CASSLLVRDGSSYEQYF.

The genes are TRBV11-1 and TRBJ2-1; 9 bases are a match to TRBD1. V gave up 5 bases and J gave up 8 bases; unmatched junction bases: 16. This CDR3 contains 17 residues. Germline loops: CDR1 SGHAT, CDR2 FQDESV (reference sequence). CDR3 sequence: CASSPSGTGSFRDEQFF. CDR3 DNA sequence: TGTGCCAGCAGCCCGTCCGGGACAGGGAGTTTTAGGGATGAGCAGTTCTTC.

The chain uses TRBV2 and TRBJ2-7, with D hard to call. Trimming left V 8 bases short and J 2 bases short, with 13 bases between. CDR3 length equals 13 residues. Looked up from germline, CDR1 is SNHLY and CDR2 is FYNNEI. CDR3 coding DNA: TGTGCCAGCGTCTTACCGCTAGCCTACGAGCAGTACTTC. Translating gives CASVLPLAYEQYF. The full variable domain, rest sourced from reference TRBV2 and TRBJ2-7, is EPEVTQTPSHQVTQMGQEVILRCVPISNHLYFYWYRQILGQKVEFLVSFYNNEISEKSEIFDDQFSVERPDGSNFTLKIRSTKLEDSAMYFCASVLPLAYEQYFGPGTRLTVT.